One and the same sample provided the 10 T cell receptor beta chains below, sequenced in a study of vaccination and CD4 T cells after COVID-19. Treatment here: approximately 9-day PBMC culture with coronavirus spike peptide pools or control peptides (ViraFEST assay). Samples of CD4+ T cells were obtained from the unexposed donor before the COVID-19 pandemic (2011-2018). Their specific antigens are unknown. The Oncomine TCR Beta short-read assay was what sequenced the DNA obtained from cultured CD4+ T cells. One entry per CDR3 protein results from TCRdb running MiXCR on the PCR reads. This sample has some 7,700 distinct CDR3 sequences, with roughly 48% found just once. Sequencing was done on a sample of CD4+ T cells from blood, cultured in vitro. These receptors were collected from a human donor in good health.

This clonotype occurred a few times. This rearrangement joins TRBV5-4 to TRBJ1-1, with D possibly being TRBD1 (5 bases). The germline V gene encodes CDR1 SGHNT and CDR2 YYREEE (reference sequence). V was pared by 5 bases and J by 4 bases, with 9 bases between. The CDR3 loop spans 12 amino acids. In nucleotides, the CDR3 is TGTGCCAGCAGGGGGCGCGGCACTGAAGCTTTCTTT. It is translated as CASRGRGTEAFF.

This clonotype turned up a few times. The CDR3, as DNA: TGTGCCAGCCTCCGACAGGTCGACACTGAAGCTTTCTTT. This codes for CASLRQVDTEAFF. V gene TRBV2 combines with J gene TRBJ1-1; tentative D call: TRBD1 (6 bases). In germline, CDR1 is SNHLY, CDR2 FYNNEI. V lost 8 bases, J lost 3 bases, and 13 bases lay in between. This CDR3 spans 13 amino acids.

This clonotype was seen more than once but under ten times. The genes are TRBV20-1 and TRBJ2-5; 10 bases are shared with TRBD1. The CDR3 is 14 residues long. In germline, CDR1 is DFQATT, CDR2 SNEGSKA (reference sequence). V was pared by 4 bases and J by 3 bases, with 5 bases of the junction left unmatched. The CDR3 loop reads CSAKIGTGEETQYF. DNA of the CDR3: TGCAGTGCTAAAATTGGGACAGGGGAAGAGACCCAGTACTTC.

V gene TRBV12-3 or TRBV12-4 combines with J gene TRBJ1-5; D not resolved. The CDR3 consists of 16 residues. The ends were cut back, 3 bases at V and 3 bases at J, with 15 bases in the middle. The CDR3: CASSFRTPSDNQPQHF. Written as DNA, the CDR3 is TGTGCCAGCAGTTTTCGGACGCCCAGCGACAATCAGCCCCAGCATTTT.

The chain employs TRBV6-1 and TRBJ1-2; D not resolved. Germline-derived CDR1 and CDR2 are MNHNS and SASEGT. The CDR3 length is 13 residues. V was cut by 5 bases and J by 6 bases, with 13 bases left in between. This chain's CDR3 is CASSPFERNGYTF. In DNA, the CDR3 is TGTGCCAGCAGTCCCTTCGAGAGGAATGGCTACACCTTC.

This clonotype appeared a few times. This chain connects TRBV14 to TRBJ1-6, with D perhaps TRBD1 (6 bases). CDR3 length: 14 amino acids. Germline CDR1 SGHDN, CDR2 FVKESK. Trimming removed 1 base from V and 6 bases from J, with 7 bases in between. The DNA for the CDR3 is TGTGCCAGCAGCCAAGGGACAGTTAATTCACCCCTCCACTTT. Translation gives CASSQGTVNSPLHF.

This chain connects TRBV20-1 to TRBJ2-3, with 7 bases lining up with TRBD2. V gave up 1 base and J gave up 2 bases; unmatched junction bases: 9. Germline CDR1 DFQATT, CDR2 SNEGSKA (reference sequence). The CDR3 extends over 16 amino acids. CDR3 protein: CSARALAKDHTDTQYF. Written as DNA, the CDR3 is TGCAGTGCTAGAGCACTAGCGAAGGATCACACAGATACGCAGTATTTT.

This sequence joins TRBV20-1 and TRBJ2-1; the D is unclear. Germline V gene lookup returns CDR1 DFQATT and CDR2 SNEGSKA (reference sequence). Trimming removed 3 bases at V and 7 bases at J, with 13 bases between. This CDR3 is 13 amino acids long. The CDR3 is CSASPLLGNEQFF. CDR3 DNA: TGCAGTGCTAGCCCGTTGCTTGGGAATGAGCAGTTCTTC.

The V call is TRBV7-2, the J call TRBJ2-5; TRBD2 is a possible D gene (5 bases). Germline values: CDR1 SGHTA, CDR2 FQGNSA. This CDR3 region has 16 residues. Trimming removed 3 bases from V and 3 bases from J, with 17 bases in between. The DNA for the CDR3 is TGTGCCAGCAGCTTCGGATGGGGTCTGGGAGAAGAGACCCAGTACTTC. This translates into CASSFGWGLGEETQYF.

This clonotype was detected only a few times. The genes are TRBV4-3 and TRBJ1-2; 10 positions match TRBD1. Germline assignment: CDR1 LGHNA and CDR2 YSLEER. V shed 4 bases and J 4 bases; nucleotides not matched to a gene: 3. This CDR3 has 14 residues. The chain's CDR3 is CASSPWTGGYGYTF. CDR3 nucleotides: TGCGCCAGCAGCCCCTGGACAGGGGGCTATGGCTACACCTTC.